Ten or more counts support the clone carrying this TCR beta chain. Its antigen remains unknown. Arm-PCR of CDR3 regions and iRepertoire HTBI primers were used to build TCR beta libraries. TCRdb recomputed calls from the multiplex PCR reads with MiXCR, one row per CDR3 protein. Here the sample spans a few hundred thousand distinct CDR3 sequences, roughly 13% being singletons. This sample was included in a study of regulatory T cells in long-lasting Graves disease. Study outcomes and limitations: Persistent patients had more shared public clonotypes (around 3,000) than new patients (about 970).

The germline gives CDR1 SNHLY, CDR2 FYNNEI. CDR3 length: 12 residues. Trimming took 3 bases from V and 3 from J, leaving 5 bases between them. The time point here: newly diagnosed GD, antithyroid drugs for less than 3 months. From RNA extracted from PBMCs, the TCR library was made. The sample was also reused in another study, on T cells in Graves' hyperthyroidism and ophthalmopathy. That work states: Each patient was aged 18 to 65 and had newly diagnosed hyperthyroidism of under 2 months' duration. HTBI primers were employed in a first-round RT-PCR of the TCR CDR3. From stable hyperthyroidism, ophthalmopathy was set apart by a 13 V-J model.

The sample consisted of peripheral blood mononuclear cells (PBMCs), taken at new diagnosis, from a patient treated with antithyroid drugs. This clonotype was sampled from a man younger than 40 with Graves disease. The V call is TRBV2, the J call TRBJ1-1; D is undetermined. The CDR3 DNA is TGTGCCAGCAGTGATGAGGACACTGAAGCTTTCTTT. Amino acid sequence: CASSDEDTEAFF.